The 20 T cell receptor beta chains below were found in one sample sequenced in a study of T cells in Graves' hyperthyroidism and ophthalmopathy. Template material for amplifying TCR beta CDR3 regions consisted of RNA transcripts. Primed by the HTBI set, a first-round RT-PCR was run on the TCR CDR3. One entry per CDR3 protein, called by TCRdb with MiXCR from the multiplex PCR reads. Of approximately 400,000 distinct CDR3 sequences in the sample, around 16% were seen once. Sequenced input: blood. The receptors were gathered from a woman younger than 35 with Graves' hyperthyroidism.

This clonotype was found many times. The chain recombines TRBV20-1 with TRBJ2-7; TRBD1 matches 10 bases. Trimming at V came to 0 bases and at J to 9 bases, leaving 8 bases not matched to a gene. This CDR3 has 14 residues. Germline CDR1 DFQATT, CDR2 SNEGSKA (reference sequence). CDR3 coding DNA: TGCAGTGCTAGAGATGTGGGACAGGGGACCATGCAGTACTTC. It translates to CSARDVGQGTMQYF.

This clonotype has a count of ten or more. The chain couples TRBV28 to TRBJ2-7, with 7 bases lining up with TRBD2. The trim removed 7 bases at V and 3 bases at J, leaving 15 bases unmatched. Germline V lookup: CDR1 MDHEN, CDR2 SYDVKM. The CDR3 loop spans 16 amino acids. The CDR3 here is CASTKGGRGVYYEQYF. Here the CDR3 DNA reads TGTGCCAGCACCAAGGGTGGCCGGGGGGTTTACTACGAGCAGTACTTC.

This clonotype occurred many times. V and J are TRBV11-2 and TRBJ2-1, with 13 positions matching TRBD2. Germline CDR1 SGHAT, CDR2 FQNNGV. V gave up 5 bases and J gave up 10 bases; unmatched junction bases: 11. The CDR3 loop spans 16 amino acids. DNA for the CDR3: TGTGCCAGCAGCAAAGGGACTAGCGGGGTATTTTCGGAGCAGTTCTTC. This gives the protein CASSKGTSGVFSEQFF.

This clonotype was observed many times. This sequence joins TRBV7-2 and TRBJ1-2; D is unclear. The CDR3 spans 15 residues. Trimming pared 0 bases from V and 5 bases from J, leaving 13 bases between. In germline, CDR1 is SGHTA, CDR2 FQGNSA. CDR3 in amino acids: CASSLAPGLRYGYTF. CDR3 bases: TGTGCCAGCAGCTTAGCGCCGGGTCTTCGGTATGGCTACACCTTC.

The chain joins TRBV15 to TRBJ1-2; a weak D match, TRBD1 (6 bases). V was cut by 1 base and J by 5 bases, with 26 bases left in between. The CDR3 is 19 amino acids. In germline, CDR1 is LNHNV, CDR2 YYDKDF (reference sequence). CDR3 in DNA: TGTGCCACCAGCAGAGGTTTCCGGGACACAAAAACTCAACTTTATGGCTACACCTTC. As protein: CATSRGFRDTKTQLYGYTF.

V is TRBV9 and J is TRBJ2-3; 9 bases are a match to TRBD1. J was trimmed by 7 bases and V by 5 bases; bases with no gene match: 11. Germline V gives CDR1 SGDLS, CDR2 YYNGEE. CDR3 length: 15 residues. The CDR3 loop is CASSTGTGPTYTQYF. In nucleotides, the CDR3 is TGTGCCAGCAGTACCGGGACAGGGCCCACGTATACGCAGTATTTT.

The gene calls are TRBV28 and TRBJ2-4; D remains unclear. Trimming took off 6 bases at V and 5 bases at J, with 14 bases between the two ends. Germline values: CDR1 MDHEN, CDR2 SYDVKM. This CDR3 is built from 14 residues. In nucleotides, the CDR3 is TGTGCCAGCAGGCTATTCGGGCCTCAAAACATTCAGTACTTC. It codes for CASRLFGPQNIQYF. Drawing the rest from reference TRBV28 and TRBJ2-4, the complete variable domain is DVKVTQSSRYLVKRTGEKVFLECVQDMDHENMFWYRQDPGLGLRLIYFSYDVKMKEKGDIPEGYSVSREKKERFSLILESASTNQTSMYLCASRLFGPQNIQYFGAGTRLSVL.

This clonotype was seen a handful of times. The chain combines TRBV20-1 with TRBJ2-4; tentatively, D is TRBD1 (5 bases). The CDR3 consists of 16 residues. V was shortened by 3 bases and J by 0 bases, with 15 bases between the two germline ends. The germline gives CDR1 DFQATT, CDR2 SNEGSKA (reference sequence). The CDR3 is CSASGYRIPAKNIQYF. CDR3 sequence (DNA): TGCAGTGCTAGTGGATACAGGATCCCAGCCAAAAACATTCAGTACTTC.

This clonotype showed up many times. The gene calls are TRBV28 and TRBJ2-1, with no clear D. This CDR3 region has 11 residues. The ends were cut back, 5 bases at V and 10 bases at J, with 9 bases in the middle. The germline gives CDR1 MDHEN, CDR2 SYDVKM. In DNA, the CDR3 is TGTGCCAGCAGTCCCCGAAAAGAGCAGTTCTTC. Translation gives CASSPRKEQFF.

This clonotype was detected ten times or more. The chain links TRBV4-1 to TRBJ1-2; 8 bases match TRBD1. The ends lost 0 bases at V and 4 bases at J; junction bases unmatched: 4. The CDR3 is 15 residues long. CDR1 is MGHRA, CDR2 YSYEKL, per germline. The CDR3 DNA sequence: TGCGCCAGCAGCCAAGAGGGACAGGCCTTCTATGGCTACACCTTC. As protein: CASSQEGQAFYGYTF.

This clonotype has a handful of counts. The gene calls are TRBV7-9 and TRBJ2-7; D may be TRBD1 (6 bases). Germline lookup yields CDR1 SEHNR and CDR2 FQNEAQ (reference sequence). This CDR3 has 14 amino acids. V lost 2 bases and J lost 5, with 13 bases in between. The CDR3 DNA sequence: TGTGCCAGCAGCTTAATGCAGGGGAGTAACGAGCAGTACTTC. Residues: CASSLMQGSNEQYF.

Only a few counts were recorded for this clonotype. The rearrangement joins TRBV7-8 to TRBJ2-4; possibly TRBD1 for D (6 bases). The CDR3 is 18 residues long. V lost 5 bases and J 3 bases, leaving 23 bases between the germline ends. The germline gives CDR1 SGHVS, CDR2 FQNEAQ. The CDR3 sequence: CASSISEVLGGHKNIQYF. The CDR3, as DNA: TGTGCCAGCAGCATATCAGAGGTGTTAGGGGGACACAAAAACATTCAGTACTTC.

This clonotype was picked up a small number of times. The rearrangement joins TRBV5-1 to TRBJ2-3, with TRBD2 matching over 12 bases. With 4 bases clipped from V and 1 base from J, the junction kept 10 bases outside the gene matches. Germline lookup yields CDR1 SGHRS and CDR2 YFSETQ. The CDR3 covers 18 residues. This CDR3 reads CASSKGASGRGGTDTQYF. The CDR3 DNA follows: TGCGCCAGCAGCAAGGGGGCTAGCGGGAGGGGCGGCACAGATACGCAGTATTTT.

This clonotype was counted a few times. The chain combines TRBV28 with TRBJ2-5; D unclear. Germline V lookup: CDR1 MDHEN, CDR2 SYDVKM. The CDR3 length is 16 residues. The V and J ends lost 6 bases and 2 bases respectively, with 19 bases between them. Written as DNA, the CDR3 is TGTGCCAGCAGCCCCCAGGATTGGTCCAGTCAAGAGACCCAGTACTTC. It specifies CASSPQDWSSQETQYF.

The rearrangement joins TRBV28 to TRBJ2-3; 13 bases agree with TRBD2. The CDR3 is 16 amino acids. Germline V CDR1 and CDR2: MDHEN, SYDVKM. After removal of 7 bases from V and 2 bases from J, the junction contained 6 bases not matched to a gene. The CDR3 DNA sequence: TGTGCCAGCACCCCCGGACTAGCGGGGGCCACAGATACGCAGTATTTT. Its protein is CASTPGLAGATDTQYF. The variable domain in full, with the rest retrieved from reference TRBV28 and TRBJ2-3, is DVKVTQSSRYLVKRTGEKVFLECVQDMDHENMFWYRQDPGLGLRLIYFSYDVKMKEKGDIPEGYSVSREKKERFSLILESASTNQTSMYLCASTPGLAGATDTQYFGPGTRLTVL.

The chain uses TRBV29-1 and TRBJ1-1; D perhaps matches TRBD1 (5 bases). Trimming left V 6 bases short and J 1 base short, with 12 bases between. The germline V gene has CDR1 SQVTM and CDR2 ANQGSEA. The CDR3 contains 13 residues. In DNA, the CDR3 is TGCAGCGTAATGACAGTATCGAACACTGAAGCTTTCTTT. It is translated as CSVMTVSNTEAFF.

The genes are TRBV7-8 and TRBJ1-5; D uncertain. CDR1 and CDR2 from the germline V gene are SGHVS and FQNEAQ. V was clipped by 5 bases and J by 6 bases, with 14 bases between them. This CDR3 comprises 14 residues. CDR3 bases: TGTGCCAGCAGCCTGGATGCGTCGGTTCAGCCCCAGCATTTT. Translated: CASSLDASVQPQHF.

The V call is TRBV3-1, the J call TRBJ1-1; 9 bases are a match to TRBD1. With 4 bases clipped from V and 5 bases from J, the junction kept 5 bases outside the gene matches. The CDR3 has 14 residues. Germline-derived CDR1 and CDR2 are LGHDT and YNNKEL (reference sequence). In DNA form, the CDR3 reads TGTGCCAGCAGCCTCAAGACAGGGGGGACTGAAGCTTTCTTT. Translated, it gives CASSLKTGGTEAFF.

This clonotype was detected many times. This chain links TRBV12-3 or TRBV12-4 with TRBJ1-1; D unclear. CDR3 size: 14 residues. Trimming removed 3 bases from V and 1 base from J, with 9 bases in between. The CDR3 nucleotides read TGTGCCAGCAGTTTTAATGGGTGGAACACTGAAGCTTTCTTT. Amino acid sequence: CASSFNGWNTEAFF.

This chain links TRBV5-6 with TRBJ2-7, with 9 bases matching TRBD2. The CDR3 runs to 16 residues. Germline V lookup: CDR1 SGHDT, CDR2 YYEEEE. V lost 0 bases and J lost 0; bases outside the gene matches: 4. CDR3 region: CASSLGLAGNSYEQYF. The CDR3, as DNA: TGTGCCAGCAGCTTGGGCCTAGCGGGGAACTCCTACGAGCAGTACTTC.